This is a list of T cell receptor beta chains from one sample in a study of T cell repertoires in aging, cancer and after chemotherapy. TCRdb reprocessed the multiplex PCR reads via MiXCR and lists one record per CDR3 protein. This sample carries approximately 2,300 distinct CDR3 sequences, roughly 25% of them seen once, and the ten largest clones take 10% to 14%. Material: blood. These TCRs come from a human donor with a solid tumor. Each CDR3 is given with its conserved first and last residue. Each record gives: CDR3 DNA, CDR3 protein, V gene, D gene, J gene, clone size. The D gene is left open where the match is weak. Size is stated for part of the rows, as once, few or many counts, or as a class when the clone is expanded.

CDR3nt: TGTGCCAGCAGCCGTCAGGGGATAGCGGGAGCCGATACGCAGTATTTT
CDR3aa: CASSRQGIAGADTQYF
v_gene: TRBV6-5
d_gene: TRBD2
j_gene: TRBJ2-3
abundance: .

CDR3nt: TGTGCCTGGACTTCCCGGGACGGCTTCTATGGCTACACCTTC
CDR3aa: CAWTSRDGFYGYTF
v_gene: TRBV30
d_gene: .
j_gene: TRBJ1-2
abundance: medium-sized

CDR3nt: TGTGCCAGCAGTGTGGGTGGGGGGTCCTATGGCTACACCTTC
CDR3aa: CASSVGGGSYGYTF
v_gene: TRBV6-1
d_gene: .
j_gene: TRBJ1-2
abundance: few

CDR3nt: TGCAGTGCTAGTGACAGGCGGAGAGGGGCTAATGAAAAACTGTTTTTT
CDR3aa: CSASDRRRGANEKLFF
v_gene: TRBV20-1
d_gene: .
j_gene: TRBJ1-4
abundance: few

CDR3nt: TGTGCCAGCAGTTACTCCCAGCAGAACACTGAAGCTTTCTTT
CDR3aa: CASSYSQQNTEAFF
v_gene: TRBV6-5
d_gene: .
j_gene: TRBJ1-1
abundance: .

CDR3nt: TGTGCCAGCAGCTTACAGGGTGTGCGGAACAATGAGCAGTTCTTC
CDR3aa: CASSLQGVRNNEQFF
v_gene: TRBV11-1
d_gene: .
j_gene: TRBJ2-1
abundance: .

CDR3nt: TGTGCCAGCATCGGGACTGGCCAAGACAATGAGCAGTTCTTC
CDR3aa: CASIGTGQDNEQFF
v_gene: TRBV6-2/TRBV6-3
d_gene: .
j_gene: TRBJ2-1
abundance: few

CDR3nt: TGTGCCAGCAGCTTAGGGCCCCAGGGGGCTTACGAGCAGTACTTC
CDR3aa: CASSLGPQGAYEQYF
v_gene: TRBV7-2
d_gene: TRBD1
j_gene: TRBJ2-7
abundance: few

CDR3nt: TGTGCCAGCAGGGACGCAAACTATGGCTACACCTTC
CDR3aa: CASRDANYGYTF
v_gene: TRBV28
d_gene: .
j_gene: TRBJ1-2
abundance: .

CDR3nt: TGTGCCAGCTCACCATCCCCTCGACAGTTGAACACTGAAGCTTTCTTT
CDR3aa: CASSPSPRQLNTEAFF
v_gene: TRBV18
d_gene: .
j_gene: TRBJ1-1
abundance: .

CDR3nt: TGTGCCAGTAGGGGTGGGGGGCAAGAGACCCAGTACTTC
CDR3aa: CASRGGGQETQYF
v_gene: TRBV19
d_gene: .
j_gene: TRBJ2-5
abundance: .

CDR3nt: TGTGCCAGTAGTATTACGGAATATCGGGAAAAACTGTTTTTT
CDR3aa: CASSITEYREKLFF
v_gene: TRBV19
d_gene: .
j_gene: TRBJ1-4
abundance: medium-sized

CDR3nt: TGTGCCAGCTCACCCGGCAGGGACAATGAGCAGTTCTTC
CDR3aa: CASSPGRDNEQFF
v_gene: TRBV18
d_gene: .
j_gene: TRBJ2-1
abundance: .

CDR3nt: TGTGCCAGCTCACCACCCCCGCACTATGGCTACACCTTC
CDR3aa: CASSPPPHYGYTF
v_gene: TRBV18
d_gene: .
j_gene: TRBJ1-2
abundance: few

CDR3nt: TGCAGCCTGAACGGCCTAGCGAGCTCAGATACGCAGTATTTT
CDR3aa: CSLNGLASSDTQYF
v_gene: TRBV20-1
d_gene: .
j_gene: TRBJ2-3
abundance: few

CDR3nt: TGTGCCAGCAGGAGGGGGATTAACTACACCTTC
CDR3aa: CASRRGINYTF
v_gene: TRBV2
d_gene: .
j_gene: TRBJ1-2
abundance: .

CDR3nt: TGTGCCAGCAGCGAACTATCGGGGAGCACAGATACGCAGTATTTT
CDR3aa: CASSELSGSTDTQYF
v_gene: TRBV6-5
d_gene: .
j_gene: TRBJ2-3
abundance: .